The 13 T cell receptor beta chains below all came from one sample that was sequenced in a study of response to subunit inactivated influenza vaccine. MiXCR, applied by TCRdb to the RT-PCR reads, yields one record per CDR3 protein. The sample lists 550,000 to 600,000 distinct CDR3 sequences, 12% occurring once. This material consisted of PBMCs from blood, taken on the day of vaccination. The receptors derive from a man aged 50 or older who received an inactivated influenza vaccine.

This clonotype has only a few counts. V gene TRBV28 combines with J gene TRBJ2-5, with 7 bases aligning to TRBD1. CDR1 is MDHEN, CDR2 SYDVKM, per germline. The V gene end was trimmed by 8 bases and the J gene end by 8 bases; junction bases not matched to a gene: 11. The CDR3 loop spans 13 amino acids. CDR3: CASFRGTGETQYF. In DNA form, the CDR3 reads TGTGCCAGCTTCAGGGGGACCGGGGAAACCCAGTACTTC.

The chain recombines TRBV3-1 with TRBJ2-5; 7 bases are shared with TRBD2. The V segment lost 0 bases and the J segment 7 bases; nucleotides outside the gene matches: 8. The CDR3 is made up of 15 amino acids. Germline V gene lookup returns CDR1 LGHDT and CDR2 YNNKEL (reference sequence). In DNA, the CDR3 is TGTGCCAGCAGCCAAGATACTAGCGAAAGACGGACCCAGTACTTC. It encodes CASSQDTSERRTQYF.

This clonotype was counted at least ten times. V gene TRBV28 combines with J gene TRBJ2-5; 13 nucleotides align to TRBD2. The CDR3 has 15 amino acids. Germline V CDR1 and CDR2: MDHEN, SYDVKM. V shed 3 bases, J shed 6 bases, and the junction held 4 bases outside the gene matches. The CDR3 nucleotides are TGTGCCAGCAGTTTTCGACTAGCGGGAGGAAAGACCCAGTACTTC. Translated, it gives CASSFRLAGGKTQYF.

In its sample, this clonotype was seen many times. CDR3 sequence (DNA): TGCGCCAGCAGCTTGGGCTCGGGGTTCGAGACCCAGTACTTC. Translating it yields CASSLGSGFETQYF. V usage is TRBV5-1 and J usage is TRBJ2-5; maybe TRBD2 (5 bases). Germline V gene data show CDR1 as SGHRS and CDR2 as YFSETQ. The CDR3 totals 14 residues. Trimming shortened V by 0 bases and J by 5 bases, and 11 bases separated the two germline ends.

There are a few counts of this clonotype. The V call is TRBV7-9, the J call TRBJ2-7; D possibly corresponds to TRBD1 (6 bases). Germline CDR1 is SEHNR and CDR2 is FQNEAQ (reference sequence). This CDR3 is built from 16 residues. The V end was cut by 5 bases, the J end by 5 bases, with 22 bases between. The CDR3 DNA is TGTGCCAGCAGCGACCACAGGGACCAGCAAGGGGACGAGCAGTACTTC. Amino acids: CASSDHRDQQGDEQYF.

This clonotype was picked up a small number of times. The chain couples TRBV11-1 to TRBJ2-1; 14 nucleotides line up with TRBD2. This CDR3 spans 18 amino acids. V lost 2 bases and J lost 7; bases outside the gene matches: 10. Germline CDR1 SGHAT, CDR2 FQDESV (reference sequence). CDR3 in DNA: TGTGCCAGCAGCTTATGGGGGACTAGCGGGAGCGGTAAGAATGAGCAGTTCTTC. It is translated as CASSLWGTSGSGKNEQFF.

This chain connects TRBV7-6 to TRBJ2-7, with TRBD2 as a possible D gene (5 bases). This CDR3 region has 13 residues. The germline V gene has CDR1 SGHVS and CDR2 FNYEAQ. Trimming pared 5 bases from V and 7 bases from J, leaving 15 bases between. The CDR3, as DNA: TGTGCCAGCAGCCAGGAGGTCGGAACTGAGCAGTACTTC. It codes for CASSQEVGTEQYF. The entire variable domain, with the rest obtained from reference TRBV7-6 and TRBJ2-7, is as follows: GAGVSQSPRYKVTKRGQDVALRCDPISGHVSLYWYRQALGQGPEFLTYFNYEAQQDKSGLPNDRFSAERPEGSISTLTIQRTEQRDSAMYRCASSQEVGTEQYFGPGTRLTVT.

J is TRBJ2-7 and V is TRBV10-3; 7 bases match TRBD1. The CDR3 runs 13 residues. V lost 8 bases, J lost 6 bases, and 10 bases stayed unmatched. CDR1 is ENHRY, CDR2 SYGVKD, per germline. The CDR3 protein is CAIGLRQGIEQYF. CDR3 DNA: TGTGCCATCGGATTGAGACAGGGAATCGAGCAGTACTTC.

This clonotype was detected many times. J is TRBJ2-7 and V is TRBV11-2; possible D gene TRBD2, 5 bases. Trimming stripped 3 bases from V and 1 base from J, with 10 bases between. From germline, CDR1 is SGHAT and CDR2 FQNNGV. The CDR3 loop spans 14 amino acids. The CDR3 sequence: CASSLSGKSYEQYF. The DNA for the CDR3 is TGTGCCAGCAGCTTGTCGGGAAAATCCTACGAGCAGTACTTC.

The chain recombines TRBV20-1 with TRBJ2-7, with 8 bases fitting TRBD1. The CDR3 extends over 16 amino acids. With V trimmed by 0 bases and J by 1 base, 8 bases remained unmatched. The V gene's germline CDR1 is DFQATT and CDR2 SNEGSKA (reference sequence). The CDR3 sequence is CSARDWTDRVSYEQYF. CDR3 DNA sequence: TGCAGTGCTAGAGATTGGACGGACAGGGTTTCCTACGAGCAGTACTTC.

The CDR3 reads CASSWVRYNEQFF. The CDR3 nucleotides are TGTGCCAGCAGTTGGGTCAGGTACAATGAGCAGTTCTTC. This chain links TRBV12-3 or TRBV12-4 with TRBJ2-1; the D is unclear. The CDR3 runs to 13 residues. With 4 bases removed from V and 4 bases from J, the gap between germline ends came to 8 bases.

This clonotype showed up just a few times. The chain is built from TRBV4-1 and TRBJ2-7; D call uncertain. The CDR3 runs to 15 residues. Germline assignment: CDR1 MGHRA and CDR2 YSYEKL. V shed 4 bases and J shed 1 base, with 14 bases lying between them. Here the CDR3 DNA reads TGCGCCAGCAGCCCCCGAGTGCCATCATCCTACGAGCAGTACTTC. Translated: CASSPRVPSSYEQYF.

This clonotype was counted many times. The rearrangement links TRBV4-3 to TRBJ1-1; a possible D gene is TRBD1 (5 bases). Germline V gene lookup returns CDR1 LGHNA and CDR2 YSLEER. With 0 bases removed from V and 10 bases from J, the gap between germline ends came to 15 bases. This CDR3 comprises 14 residues. This chain's CDR3 is CASSQDRDRVRAFF. The CDR3 DNA follows: TGCGCCAGCAGCCAAGACAGGGATCGAGTGAGAGCTTTCTTT.